A selection of T cell receptor beta chains follows, all from one sample in a study of shared clonotypes between healthy human individuals. TCRdb's copy holds only in-frame clones and misses some; the assay was immunoSEQ multiplex PCR. The data show approximately 1,500,000 clones, with approximately 98% seen just once and about 0.4% held by the top ten. Input material: naive CD4+ T cells sorted from blood. These receptors all stem from a man aged 30 to 45 in good health. Both conserved end residues are trimmed from each CDR3. Fields, in order: CDR3 length, V gene, D gene, J gene, CDR3 protein. A D gene is named only where the DNA matches it firmly.

13	TRBV29-1	TRBD1	TRBJ2-5	SVKPTKGARETQY
12	TRBV18	TRBD2	TRBJ2-7	ASSPLKRESEQY
13	TRBV9	TRBD2	TRBJ2-1	ASSQGLAGYNEQF
14	TRBV5-4	TRBD2	TRBJ2-5	ASSIYLAGGRETQY
11	TRBV4-3	-	TRBJ2-2	ASSQDRFGELF
11	TRBV5-4	-	TRBJ2-3	ASSTGSTDTQY
9	TRBV14	-	TRBJ2-7	ASSHFYEQY
13	TRBV5-6	TRBD1	TRBJ2-5	ASSIGTGFTETQY
13	TRBV19	-	TRBJ2-7	ASSRATSSSYEQY
12	TRBV6-5	-	TRBJ2-6	ASTPTPNSGVLT
13	TRBV27	TRBD2	TRBJ2-1	ASSRGLAGRNEQF
11	TRBV7-3	-	TRBJ2-1	ASSAPGRNEQF
12	TRBV11-2	-	TRBJ1-3	ASSLQGSGNTIY
14	TRBV6-6	TRBD1	TRBJ2-1	ASSYEGQGAKRAQF
12	TRBV9	TRBD2	TRBJ2-7	ASSALAGADEQY
10	TRBV14	-	TRBJ2-7	ASSQDMDEQY
10	TRBV6-6	-	TRBJ2-7	ASSLRGQSFR
12	TRBV28	TRBD2	TRBJ2-7	ASKISGSSYEQY
11	TRBV30	TRBD1	TRBJ1-1	AWEQGGGTEAF
16	TRBV27	TRBD2	TRBJ2-7	ASRFRTSGRSSSYEQY
13	TRBV5-4	-	TRBJ2-5	ASSSKGAGQETQY
10	TRBV5-1	-	TRBJ1-1	ASSSTGSQAF
13	TRBV6-5	-	TRBJ2-7	ASKYRPSGSYEQY
12	TRBV5-4	-	TRBJ1-4	ASSLETTNEKLF
11	TRBV28	-	TRBJ2-1	ASSLATLDEQF
15	TRBV5-1	TRBD2	TRBJ2-2	ASSPGLAGVNTGELF
14	TRBV14	-	TRBJ1-3	ASSQRTPTSGNTIY
17	TRBV9	-	TRBJ2-1	ASSPLPVSGSEMDNEQF
13	TRBV5-4	TRBD2	TRBJ2-7	ASSLARGGSYEQY
13	TRBV5-6	-	TRBJ2-1	ASSLYGVPYNEQF
14	TRBV5-6	TRBD2	TRBJ2-7	ASRQTSGSQNYEQY